The sequence of this T cell receptor beta chain was determined in a study of monozygotic twins with inflammatory bowel disease (dated by TCRdb to the late 2010s). Regarding the research as a whole: The complete study included about 28 monozygotic twin pairs: 19 IBD-discordant Danish pairs and nine German pairs, of which four were IBD-concordant and five were IBD-discordant. Within discordant pairs, disease-associated traits were sought mainly by comparing IBD patients with their genetically identical healthy co-twins. Each individual had, on average, about 151 000 unique TCRalpha sequences and 181 000 unique TCRbeta sequences available for analysis.

Broad study findings and their caveats: Repertoire similarity did not differ between concordant and discordant twins, which could be due to limited statistical power. No single strong signal or clonotype linked to IBD turned up in the results, so the idea that one exists was not supported. Differing immunosuppressive treatments among patients may have added background noise and inter-individual variability to the repertoires. Different T cell subtypes could not be distinguished in the analysis. Compared with healthy twins, IBD patients had fewer clonotypes in common with other individuals, a difference most pronounced in patients showing signs of disease activity. IBD patients had lower TCRbeta repertoire diversity, measured by the inverse Simpson index, than their healthy co-twins.

From each donor, a roughly 2.5 ml peripheral blood sample was collected into PAXgene tubes and stored at -80 degrees C. Without T cell sorting, total RNA was isolated from whole blood using the PAXgene blood miRNA kit on an automated QIAcube. Peripheral blood from monozygotic twin pairs, either concordant or discordant for inflammatory bowel disease, underwent deep TCRalpha and TCRbeta repertoire profiling that used unique molecular barcoding. Smoking habits were recorded for all twin pairs, with individuals classified as current, former or never smokers. A note on this clonotype: It lacks a known antigen.

CDR1 SGHTA and CDR2 FQGTGA were looked up in the germline V gene. The CDR3 sequence holds 17 residues, the cysteine and phenylalanine included. A DNA sequence was not provided. To prepare the library, 5' RACE was applied. For each TCR library, approximately 3,700 ng of total RNA was used. cDNA was synthesized with SMARTScribe reverse transcriptase in eight separate reactions per sample. During cDNA synthesis, template switching introduced unique molecular identifiers that contained a 6-nucleotide sample barcode. Two nested PCRs of around 15 and 10 cycles amplified the TCRalpha and TCRbeta cDNA, and bead purification followed each PCR. Before amplification, the cDNA was treated with uracil DNA-glycosylase and purified using the QIAquick PCR purification kit. The second PCR added Illumina TruSeq-compatible adapters along with sample-specific barcodes. TapeStation and Qubit were used to check library quality and concentration, and 4.5 to 5 ng of each library was pooled. Sequencing of pooled libraries was carried out on an Illumina HiSeq2500 single-index Rapid Run using 2 x 100 bp reads and custom sequencing primers. Turning to the authors' computational methods: MiGEC version 1.2.6 was used for UMI-based consensus assembly to correct PCR and sequencing errors. V(D)J alignment, clonotype assembly and CDR3 extraction were performed with MiXCR version 2.1.1. To normalise gene usage, clonotype sharing and MAIT/NKT TCR abundance, the analysis used the top 1000, 10 000 and 20 000 clonotypes per sample. After downsampling to 27 000 UMIs, diversity was calculated as the inverse Simpson index using the vegan R package. Paired Mann-Whitney U tests on discordant twin pairs were used, with Benjamini-Hochberg multiple-testing correction. Following reprocessing of the reads by TCRdb, the data hold one row per CDR3 protein sequence and no DNA is available. The V and J calls come from TCRdb's annotation, not from the publication. The data table for this sample lists some 90,000 distinct CDR3 sequences. Less than 7.5% of the sample lies in the top ten.

This TCR came from a human donor with ulcerative colitis or Crohn's disease, or a healthy co-twin of an affected twin (not recorded which). The chain is made from TRBV7-3 and TRBJ1-1. The sequenced material came from blood. This receptor has the CDR3 CASSLTGGEGPNTEAFF.